These T cell receptor beta chains were read from a single sample in a study of T-cell reconstitution after alpha-beta-depleted transplantation in children. MiXCR, run by TCRdb on the PCR reads, gives a single entry per CDR3 protein. This sample carries just under 550,000 distinct CDR3 sequences, approximately 16% of them seen once, and the ten largest clones take 2.5% to 4%. The sample consisted of PBMCs from the stem cell graft donor, taken from the stem cell graft. These receptor sequences come from a human donor who donated a stem cell graft to a child with acute lymphoblastic leukemia. Both conserved end residues are part of each CDR3. The D gene is left open where the match is weak. Not every row has a clone size; where given, it reads once, few, many or a size class.

>TRBJ2-3|few|TRBV7-8|NA
CASSLVVTDTQYF
TGTGCCAGCAGCTTAGTGGTCACAGATACGCAGTATTTT
>TRBJ1-1|few|TRBV7-3|NA
CASSPNFSKNTEAFF
TGTGCCAGCAGCCCAAACTTCTCGAAGAACACTGAAGCTTTCTTT
>TRBJ2-7|NA|TRBV27|NA
CASSWKRGHYEQYF
TGTGCCAGCAGTTGGAAACGGGGGCACTACGAGCAGTACTTC
>TRBJ2-7|many|TRBV5-1|NA
CASSLGQGGTYEQYF
TGCGCCAGCAGCTTAGGGCAGGGGGGGACCTACGAGCAGTACTTC
>TRBJ2-2|NA|TRBV29-1|TRBD1
CSIRQGDTGELFF
TGCAGCATCCGCCAGGGGGACACCGGGGAGCTGTTTTTT
>TRBJ2-2|few|TRBV12-3/TRBV12-4|NA
CASSPAVLLAPLNTGELFF
TGTGCCAGCAGTCCCGCAGTCCTTCTAGCGCCCCTGAACACCGGGGAGCTGTTTTTT
>TRBJ2-7|few|TRBV12-3/TRBV12-4|TRBD2
CASGLAAYEQYF
TGTGCCAGCGGACTAGCGGCCTACGAGCAGTACTTC
>TRBJ2-1|NA|TRBV6-2/TRBV6-3|NA
CASSRDAGANEQFF
TGTGCCAGCAGCCGGGACGCTGGAGCCAATGAGCAGTTCTTC
>TRBJ2-7|NA|TRBV29-1|NA
CSVEDGTGYEQYF
TGCAGCGTTGAAGATGGCACAGGCTACGAGCAGTACTTC
>TRBJ1-4|NA|TRBV7-9|TRBD1
CASSLAALTGKLFF
TGTGCCAGCAGCTTAGCTGCGCTGACAGGGAAACTGTTTTTT
>TRBJ1-5|NA|TRBV2|NA
CASSRSGGYQPQHF
TGTGCCAGCTCCCGCTCCGGGGGTTATCAGCCCCAGCATTTT
>TRBJ1-1|few|TRBV5-1|NA
CASSFEAKNTEAFF
TGCGCCAGCAGCTTTGAGGCAAAGAACACTGAAGCTTTCTTT
>TRBJ2-1|NA|TRBV12-3/TRBV12-4|NA
CASILWGGGSSSYNEQFF
TGTGCCAGCATCCTTTGGGGTGGAGGGTCGAGCTCCTACAATGAGCAGTTCTTC
>TRBJ1-5|NA|TRBV19|NA
CASSMLNWQPQHF
TGTGCCAGTAGTATGTTAAATTGGCAGCCCCAGCATTTT
>TRBJ1-1|few|TRBV19|TRBD1
CASRQGVRTEAFF
TGTGCCAGTAGACAGGGGGTAAGGACTGAAGCTTTCTTT
>TRBJ2-2|many|TRBV5-1|TRBD2
CASSLTSARHGELFF
TGCGCCAGCAGCTTGACTAGCGCGCGTCACGGGGAGCTGTTTTTT
>TRBJ2-7|NA|TRBV7-9|TRBD2
CASSLIQRESYEQYF
TGTGCCAGCAGCTTAATCCAGCGGGAGAGCTACGAGCAGTACTTC
>TRBJ2-2|few|TRBV29-1|TRBD2
CSVLSGSPGELFF
TGCAGCGTCCTTAGCGGGAGCCCCGGGGAGCTGTTTTTT
>TRBJ2-3|NA|TRBV4-1|NA
CASSPEDSSTDTQYF
TGCGCCAGCAGCCCGGAGGACTCTAGCACAGATACGCAGTATTTT
>TRBJ1-1|NA|TRBV7-8|NA
CASSFGRGTDTEAFF
TGTGCCAGCAGCTTCGGGAGGGGGACGGACACTGAAGCTTTCTTT
>TRBJ2-7|few|TRBV6-5|NA
CASSYSGTIAYEQYF
TGTGCCAGCAGTTACTCAGGGACGATCGCCTACGAGCAGTACTTC
>TRBJ2-7|many|TRBV2|NA
CASSEARESYEQYF
TGTGCCAGCAGTGAAGCCAGGGAAAGTTACGAGCAGTACTTC
>TRBJ2-5|NA|TRBV29-1|NA
CSGSGEGETQYF
TGCAGCGGGTCAGGGGAGGGAGAGACCCAGTACTTC
>TRBJ2-1|once|TRBV19|NA
CASSIDGSQYNEQFF
TGTGCCAGTAGTATAGACGGCAGCCAGTACAATGAGCAGTTCTTC
>TRBJ2-3|NA|TRBV11-2|NA
CASSLLHGTQYF
TGTGCCAGCAGCTTATTGCACGGAACGCAGTATTTT
>TRBJ2-2|NA|TRBV5-1|NA
CASSFGQTGELFF
TGCGCCAGCAGCTTCGGACAAACCGGGGAGCTGTTTTTT
>TRBJ2-3|NA|TRBV5-3|NA
CARSLPSATDTQYF
TGTGCCAGAAGCTTGCCTAGCGCAACAGATACGCAGTATTTT
>TRBJ1-1|few|TRBV7-8|NA
CASSLPQGMNTEAFF
TGTGCCAGCAGCCTCCCACAGGGCATGAACACTGAAGCTTTCTTT
>TRBJ2-3|NA|TRBV12-3/TRBV12-4|NA
CASRDGTYDTQYF
TGTGCCAGCAGGGACGGGACCTACGATACGCAGTATTTT
>TRBJ1-5|NA|TRBV28|NA
CASSVDARLNQPQHF
TGTGCCAGCAGTGTAGATGCTCGCTTGAATCAGCCCCAGCATTTT
>TRBJ2-7|few|TRBV11-2|TRBD1
CASSPIGQVSYEQYF
TGTGCCAGCAGCCCCATTGGACAGGTCTCCTACGAGCAGTACTTC
>TRBJ1-5|few|TRBV20-1|TRBD1
CSAFLWDREQPQHF
TGCAGTGCTTTCCTGTGGGACAGGGAACAGCCCCAGCATTTT
>TRBJ1-2|few|TRBV5-1|NA
CASSGGGTDNYGYTF
TGCGCCAGCAGCGGAGGGGGGACGGATAACTATGGCTACACCTTC
>TRBJ2-1|NA|TRBV5-1|TRBD2
CASSPRTSDSSYNEQFF
TGCGCCAGCAGCCCTAGGACTAGCGATAGCTCCTACAATGAGCAGTTCTTC
>TRBJ2-1|few|TRBV9|TRBD2
CASSPETGTSVHNEQFF
TGTGCCAGCAGCCCTGAGACCGGGACTAGCGTACACAATGAGCAGTTCTTC
>TRBJ2-1|few|TRBV7-2|NA
CPSSHSGQTYNEQFF
TGTCCCAGCAGCCATAGCGGACAGACCTACAATGAGCAGTTCTTC
>TRBJ1-4|NA|TRBV13|NA
CASSPDYGSGATNEKLFF
TGTGCCAGCAGCCCTGACTACGGGAGTGGGGCAACTAATGAAAAACTGTTTTTT
>TRBJ2-1|NA|TRBV2|NA
CASSALLGTGYNEQFF
TGTGCCAGCAGCGCCCTCCTCGGGACTGGCTACAATGAGCAGTTCTTC
>TRBJ2-1|NA|TRBV5-8|TRBD2
CASSFGVVTSGSNEQFF
TGTGCCAGCAGCTTCGGGGTAGTGACTAGCGGGAGTAATGAGCAGTTCTTC
>TRBJ2-1|NA|TRBV18|NA
CASSPNTGREQFF
TGTGCCAGCTCACCAAACACAGGGAGGGAGCAGTTCTTC